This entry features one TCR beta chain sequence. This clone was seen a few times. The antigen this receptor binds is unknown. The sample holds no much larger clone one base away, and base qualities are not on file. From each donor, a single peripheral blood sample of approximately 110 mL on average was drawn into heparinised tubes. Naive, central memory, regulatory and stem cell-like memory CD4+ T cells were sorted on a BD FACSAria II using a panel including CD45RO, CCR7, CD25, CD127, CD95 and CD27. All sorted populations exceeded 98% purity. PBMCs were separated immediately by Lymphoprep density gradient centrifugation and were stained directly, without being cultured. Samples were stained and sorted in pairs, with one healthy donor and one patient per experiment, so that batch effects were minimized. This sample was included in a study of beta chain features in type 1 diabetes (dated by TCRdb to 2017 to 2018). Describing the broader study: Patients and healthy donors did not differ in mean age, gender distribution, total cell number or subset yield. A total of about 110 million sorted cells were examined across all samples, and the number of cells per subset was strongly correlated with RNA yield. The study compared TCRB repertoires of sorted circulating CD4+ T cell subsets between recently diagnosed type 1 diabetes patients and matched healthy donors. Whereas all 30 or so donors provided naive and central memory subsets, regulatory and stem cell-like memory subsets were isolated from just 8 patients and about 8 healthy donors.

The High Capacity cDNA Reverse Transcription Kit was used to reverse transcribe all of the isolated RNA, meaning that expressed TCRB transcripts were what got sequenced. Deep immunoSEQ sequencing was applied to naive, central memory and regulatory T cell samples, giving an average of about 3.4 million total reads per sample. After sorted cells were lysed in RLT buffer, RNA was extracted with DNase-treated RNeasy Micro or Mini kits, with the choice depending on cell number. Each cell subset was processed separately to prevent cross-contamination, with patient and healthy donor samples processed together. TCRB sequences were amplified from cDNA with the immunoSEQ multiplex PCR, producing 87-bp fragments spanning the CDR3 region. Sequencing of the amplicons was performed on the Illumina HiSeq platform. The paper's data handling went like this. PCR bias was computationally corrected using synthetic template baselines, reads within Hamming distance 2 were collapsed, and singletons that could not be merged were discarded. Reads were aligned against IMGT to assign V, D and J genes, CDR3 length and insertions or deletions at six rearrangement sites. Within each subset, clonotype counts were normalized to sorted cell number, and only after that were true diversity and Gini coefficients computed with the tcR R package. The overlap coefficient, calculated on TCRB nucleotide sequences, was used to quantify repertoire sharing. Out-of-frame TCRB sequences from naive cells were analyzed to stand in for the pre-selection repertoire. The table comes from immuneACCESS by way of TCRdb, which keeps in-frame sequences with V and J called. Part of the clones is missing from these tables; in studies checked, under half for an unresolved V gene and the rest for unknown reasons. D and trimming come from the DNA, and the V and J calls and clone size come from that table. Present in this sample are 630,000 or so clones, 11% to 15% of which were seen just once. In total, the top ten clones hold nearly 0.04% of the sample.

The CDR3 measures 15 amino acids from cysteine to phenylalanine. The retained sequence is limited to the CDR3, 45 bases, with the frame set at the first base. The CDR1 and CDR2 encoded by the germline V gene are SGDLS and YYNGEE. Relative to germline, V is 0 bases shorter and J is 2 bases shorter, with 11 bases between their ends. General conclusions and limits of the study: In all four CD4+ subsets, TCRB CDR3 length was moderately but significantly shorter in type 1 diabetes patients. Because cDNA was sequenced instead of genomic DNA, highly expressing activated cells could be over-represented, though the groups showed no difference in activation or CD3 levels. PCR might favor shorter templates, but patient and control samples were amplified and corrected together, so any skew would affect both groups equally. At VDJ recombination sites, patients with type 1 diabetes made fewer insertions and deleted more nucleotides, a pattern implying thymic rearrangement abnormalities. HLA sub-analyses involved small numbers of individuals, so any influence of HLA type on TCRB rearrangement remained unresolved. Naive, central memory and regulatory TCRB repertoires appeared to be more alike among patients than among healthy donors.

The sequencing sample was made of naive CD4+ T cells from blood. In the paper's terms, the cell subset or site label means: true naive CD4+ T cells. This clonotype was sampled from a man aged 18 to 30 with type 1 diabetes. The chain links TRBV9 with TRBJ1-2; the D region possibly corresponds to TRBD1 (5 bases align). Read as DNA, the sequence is TGTGCCAGCAGCGTAGGGCAGGGCGAGAACTATGGCTACACCTTC. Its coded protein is CASSVGQGENYGYTF.